The clone carrying this T cell receptor beta chain showed up many times. TCRdb re-analyzed the PCR reads through MiXCR. This table holds fewer than 40,000 clones, roughly 25% found once. This sample was included in a study of metastatic and nonmetastatic thyroid tumors. CDR1 is KGHSH, CDR2 LQKENI, per germline. The CDR3 runs 15 residues. J lost 6 bases, V lost 7 bases, and 10 bases had no gene match. None of the patients had undergone any treatment ahead of thyroid surgery. Sequenced input: blood. The TCR originated in a female donor with papillary thyroid cancer or a benign thyroid nodule (not recorded which). Some clones in this sample may be carry-over from other donors' samples. The V call is TRBV18, the J call TRBJ2-2, with 8 positions matching TRBD2. CDR3 in amino acids: CASFLGLAESGELFF. The CDR3 DNA reads as TGTGCCAGCTTCCTCGGACTAGCCGAATCCGGGGAGCTGTTTTTT.